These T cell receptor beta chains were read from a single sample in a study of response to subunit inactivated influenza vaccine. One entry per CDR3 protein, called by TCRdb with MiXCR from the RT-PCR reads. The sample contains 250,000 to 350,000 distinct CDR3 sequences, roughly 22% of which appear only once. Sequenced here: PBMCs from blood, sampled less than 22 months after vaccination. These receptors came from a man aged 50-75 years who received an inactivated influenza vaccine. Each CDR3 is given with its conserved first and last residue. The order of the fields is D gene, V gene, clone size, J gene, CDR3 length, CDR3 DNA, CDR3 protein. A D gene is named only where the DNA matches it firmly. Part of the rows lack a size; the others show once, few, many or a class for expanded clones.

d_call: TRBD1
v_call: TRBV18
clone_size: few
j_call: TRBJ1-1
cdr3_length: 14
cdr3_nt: TGTGCCAGCTCACCATGGACAGGCCGGCTTGAAGCTTTCTTT
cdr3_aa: CASSPWTGRLEAFF

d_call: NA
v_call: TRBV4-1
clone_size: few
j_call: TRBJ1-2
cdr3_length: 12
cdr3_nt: TGCGCCAGCAGCCAAGTTAGGAGTGGCTACACCTTC
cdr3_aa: CASSQVRSGYTF

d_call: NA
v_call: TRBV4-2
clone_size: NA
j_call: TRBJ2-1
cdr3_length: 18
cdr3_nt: TGTGCCAGCAGCCAAGATCCCCCGCGGAGCACAACCCGGAATGAGCAGTTCTTC
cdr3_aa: CASSQDPPRSTTRNEQFF

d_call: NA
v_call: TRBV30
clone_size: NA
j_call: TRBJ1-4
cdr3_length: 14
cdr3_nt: TGTGCCTGGAGTGCTGTAACAACTAATGAAAAACTGTTTTTT
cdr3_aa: CAWSAVTTNEKLFF

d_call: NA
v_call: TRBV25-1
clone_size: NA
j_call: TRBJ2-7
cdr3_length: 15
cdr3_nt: TGTGCCAGCAGTGAAGGAGCGGGCGCGGGCTACGAGCAGTACTTC
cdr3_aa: CASSEGAGAGYEQYF

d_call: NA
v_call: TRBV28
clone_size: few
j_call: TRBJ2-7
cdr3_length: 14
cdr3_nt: TGTGCCAGCAGTTTAATACACCGATACTACGAGCAGTACTTC
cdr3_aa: CASSLIHRYYEQYF

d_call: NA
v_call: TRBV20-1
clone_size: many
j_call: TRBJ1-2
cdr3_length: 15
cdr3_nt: TGCAGTGCTAGAGAGGGGACGAAAGCTAACTATGGCTACACCTTC
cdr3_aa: CSAREGTKANYGYTF

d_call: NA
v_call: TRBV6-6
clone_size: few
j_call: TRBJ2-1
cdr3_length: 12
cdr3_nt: TGTGCCAGCAGTCCACCGACCAATGAGCAGTTCTTC
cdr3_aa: CASSPPTNEQFF

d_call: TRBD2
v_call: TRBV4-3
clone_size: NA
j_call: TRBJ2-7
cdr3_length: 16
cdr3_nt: TGCGCCAGCAGCCAAGATTCGGGCAGCGGGAGATACGAGCAGTACTTC
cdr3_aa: CASSQDSGSGRYEQYF

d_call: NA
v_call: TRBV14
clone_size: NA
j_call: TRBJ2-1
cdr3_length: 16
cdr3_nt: TGTGCCAGCAGCCAAGACTCGGGGGCGATATACAATGAGCAGTTCTTC
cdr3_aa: CASSQDSGAIYNEQFF

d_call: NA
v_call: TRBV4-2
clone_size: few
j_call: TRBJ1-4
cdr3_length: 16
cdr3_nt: TGTGCCAGCAGCCAAGATTCAGGCGGAACTAATGAAAAACTGTTTTTT
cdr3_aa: CASSQDSGGTNEKLFF

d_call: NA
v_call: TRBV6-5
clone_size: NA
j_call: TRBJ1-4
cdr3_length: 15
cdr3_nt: TGTGCCAGCAGTTACTCGAGGGGTATCAATGAAGAACAGTTTTTT
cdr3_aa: CASSYSRGINEEQFF

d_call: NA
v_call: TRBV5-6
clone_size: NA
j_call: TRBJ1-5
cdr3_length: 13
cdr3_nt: TGTGCCAGCAGCTGGGGTTTGGGGCAGCCCCAGCATTTT
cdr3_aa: CASSWGLGQPQHF

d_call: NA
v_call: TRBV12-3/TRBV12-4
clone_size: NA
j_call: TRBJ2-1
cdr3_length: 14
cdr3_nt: TGTGCCAGCAGTCCCTGGGCCCAACACAATGAGCAGTTCTTC
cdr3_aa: CASSPWAQHNEQFF

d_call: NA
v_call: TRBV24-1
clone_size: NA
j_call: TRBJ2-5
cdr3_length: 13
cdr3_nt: TGTGCCACCAGGTCGGGAGCTGGGGAGACCCAGTACTTC
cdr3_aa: CATRSGAGETQYF

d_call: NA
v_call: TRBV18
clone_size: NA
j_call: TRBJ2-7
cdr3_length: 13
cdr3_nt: TGTGCCAGCTCACCGGGGACGGAGGTATTGCAGTACTTC
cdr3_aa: CASSPGTEVLQYF

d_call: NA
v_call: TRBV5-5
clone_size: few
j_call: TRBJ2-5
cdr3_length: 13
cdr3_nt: TGTGCCAGCAGCGGGGTTACCGAAGAGACCCAGTACTTC
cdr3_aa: CASSGVTEETQYF

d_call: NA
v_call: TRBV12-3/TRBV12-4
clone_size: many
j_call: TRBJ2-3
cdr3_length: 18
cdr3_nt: TGTGCCAGCAGTCCCAGTGTCGTGGGGAAAATCAGCACAGATACGCAGTATTTT
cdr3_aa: CASSPSVVGKISTDTQYF

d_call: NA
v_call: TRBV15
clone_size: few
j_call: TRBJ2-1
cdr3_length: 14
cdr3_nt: TGTGCCACCAGCAGAGATCTGGGGAGGAATGAGCAGTTCTTC
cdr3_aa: CATSRDLGRNEQFF

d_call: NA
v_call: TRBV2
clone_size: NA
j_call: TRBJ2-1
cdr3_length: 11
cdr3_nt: TGTGCCAGCAGTGGAGGGAATGAGCAGTTCTTC
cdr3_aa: CASSGGNEQFF

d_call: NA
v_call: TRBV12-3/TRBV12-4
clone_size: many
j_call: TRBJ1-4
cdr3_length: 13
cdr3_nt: TGTGCCAGCAGTTTATTTGGGGAGGAAAAACTGTTTTTT
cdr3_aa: CASSLFGEEKLFF

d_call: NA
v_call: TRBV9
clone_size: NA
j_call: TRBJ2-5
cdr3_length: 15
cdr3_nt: TGTGCCAGCAGCTCAGAATGGACACTTCAAGAGACCCAGTACTTC
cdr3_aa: CASSSEWTLQETQYF